The present TCR beta chain was sequenced within a study of blood T cell repertoires in COVID-19. Overall study context: T cells, B-cell-depleted T cells, or PBMCs provided the cDNA or gDNA that served as material.

The germline V gene has CDR1 KGHSH and CDR2 LQKENI. The CDR3 loop spans 14 amino acids. V lost 3 bases to trimming and J lost 6 bases, with 9 bases between them. Participants spanned ages roughly 18 to 90 years and resided in around 25 US areas. Clinical history reported by participants formed the basis on which cohorts were assigned. Cohort 3 recovery required two negative PCRs, clearance, or symptom resolution. TCRdb's copy holds only in-frame clones and misses some; the assay was immunoSEQ multiplex PCR. The table includes approximately 210,000 clones, around 87% detected once. This chain uses TRBV18 with TRBJ1-6; the D gene is possibly TRBD1 (5 bases). The TCR was taken from a woman aged 25 to 39 who had recovered from COVID-19. The sequencing sample was made of PBMCs or T cells enriched from blood (not recorded which). In DNA, the CDR3 is TGTGCCAGCTCACCCGACGGGGGTAATTCACCCCTCCACTTT. Its translation: CASSPDGGNSPLHF.